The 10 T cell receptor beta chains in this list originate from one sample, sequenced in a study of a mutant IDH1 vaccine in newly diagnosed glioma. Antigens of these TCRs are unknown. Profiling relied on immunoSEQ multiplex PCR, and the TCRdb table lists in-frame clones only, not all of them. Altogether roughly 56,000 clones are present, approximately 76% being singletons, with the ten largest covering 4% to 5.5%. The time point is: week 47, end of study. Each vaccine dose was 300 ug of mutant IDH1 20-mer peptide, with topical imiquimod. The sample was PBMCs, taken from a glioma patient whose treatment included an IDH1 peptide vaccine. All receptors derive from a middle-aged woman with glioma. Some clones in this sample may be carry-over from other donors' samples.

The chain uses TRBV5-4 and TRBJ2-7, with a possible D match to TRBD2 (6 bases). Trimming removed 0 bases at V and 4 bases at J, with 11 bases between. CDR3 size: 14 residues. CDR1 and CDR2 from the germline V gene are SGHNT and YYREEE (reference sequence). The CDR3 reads CASSLVGGRYEQYF. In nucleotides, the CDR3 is TGTGCCAGCAGCTTGGTGGGGGGACGGTACGAGCAGTACTTC.

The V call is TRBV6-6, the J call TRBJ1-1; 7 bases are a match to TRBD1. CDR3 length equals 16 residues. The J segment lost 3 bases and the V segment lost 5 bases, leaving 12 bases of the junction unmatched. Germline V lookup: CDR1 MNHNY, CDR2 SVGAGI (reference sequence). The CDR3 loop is CASSRRAHQGDTEAFF. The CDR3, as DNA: TGTGCCAGCAGTCGACGGGCCCACCAGGGGGACACTGAAGCTTTCTTT.

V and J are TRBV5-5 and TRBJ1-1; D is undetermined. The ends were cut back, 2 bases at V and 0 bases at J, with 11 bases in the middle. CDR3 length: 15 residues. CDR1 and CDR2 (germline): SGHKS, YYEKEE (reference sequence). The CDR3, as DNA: TGTGCCAGCAGCTTAGCGGGTGTCTTGAACACTGAAGCTTTCTTT. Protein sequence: CASSLAGVLNTEAFF.

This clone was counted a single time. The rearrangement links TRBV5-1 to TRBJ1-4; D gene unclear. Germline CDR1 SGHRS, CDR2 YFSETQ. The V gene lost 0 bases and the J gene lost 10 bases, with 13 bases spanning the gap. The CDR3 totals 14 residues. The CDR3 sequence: CASSLEIGNVKLFF. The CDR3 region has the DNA TGCGCCAGCAGCTTGGAAATAGGGAACGTAAAACTGTTTTTT.

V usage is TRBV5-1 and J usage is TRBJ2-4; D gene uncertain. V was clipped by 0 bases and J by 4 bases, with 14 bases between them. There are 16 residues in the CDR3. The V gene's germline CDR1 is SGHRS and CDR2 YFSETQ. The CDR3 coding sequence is TGCGCCAGCAGCTTGGGGTCCGGGCAAGAGAAAAACATTCAGTACTTC. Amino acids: CASSLGSGQEKNIQYF.

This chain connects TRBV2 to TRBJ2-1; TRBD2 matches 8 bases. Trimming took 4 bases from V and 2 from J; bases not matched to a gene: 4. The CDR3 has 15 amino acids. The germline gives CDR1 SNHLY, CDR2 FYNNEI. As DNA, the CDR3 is TGTGCCAGCAGTGGCGGGGGGTTAACCTACAATGAGCAGTTCTTC. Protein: CASSGGGLTYNEQFF.

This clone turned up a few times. The CDR3 coding sequence is TGTGCCAGTAGTGCGGGGGCCGGCACTGAAGCTTTCTTT. Translated, it gives CASSAGAGTEAFF. V and J are TRBV19 and TRBJ1-1; possible D gene TRBD1, 6 bases. CDR1 LNHDA and CDR2 SQIVND come from the germline V gene (reference sequence). The CDR3 length is 13 residues. Trimming removed 5 bases from V and 4 bases from J, with 11 bases in between.

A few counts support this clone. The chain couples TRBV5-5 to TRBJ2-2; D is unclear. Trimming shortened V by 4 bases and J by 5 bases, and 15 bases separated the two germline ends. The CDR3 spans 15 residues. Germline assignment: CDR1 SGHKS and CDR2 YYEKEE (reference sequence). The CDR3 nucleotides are TGTGCCAGCAGCCAATCGGTGGGGTCGACCGGGGAGCTGTTTTTT. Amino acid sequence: CASSQSVGSTGELFF.

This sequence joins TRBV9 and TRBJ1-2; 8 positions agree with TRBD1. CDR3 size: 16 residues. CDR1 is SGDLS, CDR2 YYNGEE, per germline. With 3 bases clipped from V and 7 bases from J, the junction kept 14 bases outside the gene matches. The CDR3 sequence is CASSALDSGQGSGYTF. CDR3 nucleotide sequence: TGTGCCAGCAGCGCCCTAGATAGTGGACAGGGCAGTGGCTACACCTTC.

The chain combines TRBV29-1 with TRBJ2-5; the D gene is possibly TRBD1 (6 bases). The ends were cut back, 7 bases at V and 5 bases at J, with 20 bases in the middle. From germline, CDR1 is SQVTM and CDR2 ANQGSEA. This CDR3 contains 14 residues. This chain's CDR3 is CSGGGWGRGETQYF. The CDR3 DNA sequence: TGCAGCGGTGGTGGGTGGGGGCGCGGGGAGACCCAGTACTTC. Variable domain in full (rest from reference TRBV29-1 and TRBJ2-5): SAVISQKPSRDICQRGTSLTIQCQVDSQVTMMFWYRQQPGQSLTLIATANQGSEATYESGFVIDKFPISRPNLTFSTLTVSNMSPEDSSIYLCSGGGWGRGETQYFGPGTRLLVL.